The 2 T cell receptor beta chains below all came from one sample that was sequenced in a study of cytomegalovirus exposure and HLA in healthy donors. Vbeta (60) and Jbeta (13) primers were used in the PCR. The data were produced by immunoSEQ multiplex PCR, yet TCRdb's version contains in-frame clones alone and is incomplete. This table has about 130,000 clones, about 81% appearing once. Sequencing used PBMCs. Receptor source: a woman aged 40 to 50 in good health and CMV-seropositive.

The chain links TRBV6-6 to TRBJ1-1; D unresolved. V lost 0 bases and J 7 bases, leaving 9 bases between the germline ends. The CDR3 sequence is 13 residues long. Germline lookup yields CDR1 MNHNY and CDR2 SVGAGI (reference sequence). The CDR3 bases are TGTGCCAGCAGTTACTCCGCGGGAAATGAAGCTTTCTTT. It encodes CASSYSAGNEAFF.

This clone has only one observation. The CDR3 DNA follows: TGTGCCAGCAGTAAACGGACAGGGGGAAACACTGAAGCTTTCTTT. This gives the protein CASSKRTGGNTEAFF. The rearrangement links TRBV27 to TRBJ1-1; 10 bases fit TRBD1. The CDR3 is made up of 15 amino acids. V gave up 5 bases and J gave up 2 bases; unmatched junction bases: 5. The germline gives CDR1 MNHEY, CDR2 SMNVEV (reference sequence).